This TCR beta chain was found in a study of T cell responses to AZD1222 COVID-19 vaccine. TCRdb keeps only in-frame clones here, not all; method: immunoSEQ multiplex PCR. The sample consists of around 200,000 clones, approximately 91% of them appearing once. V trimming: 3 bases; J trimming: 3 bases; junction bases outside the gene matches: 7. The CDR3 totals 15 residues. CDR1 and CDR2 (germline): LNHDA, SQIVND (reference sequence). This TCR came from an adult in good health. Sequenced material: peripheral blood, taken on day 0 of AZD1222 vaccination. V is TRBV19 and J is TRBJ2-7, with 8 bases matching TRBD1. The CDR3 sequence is CASSIQTGAGYEQYF. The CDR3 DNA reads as TGTGCCAGTAGTATCCAGACAGGGGCAGGCTACGAGCAGTACTTC.